These 5 T cell receptor beta chains originate from one sample sequenced in a study of response to subunit inactivated influenza vaccine. In TCRdb, the RT-PCR reads were re-called with MiXCR into one record per CDR3 protein. Here the sample spans hundreds of thousands of distinct CDR3 sequences, roughly 20% being singletons. The sequences come from PBMCs from blood, collected more than 4 days after vaccination. The receptors were gathered from a man aged 45 to 65 who received an inactivated influenza vaccine.

The chain carries TRBV12-3 or TRBV12-4 and TRBJ1-2; D is unclear. V lost 4 bases and J lost 4, with 10 bases in between. CDR3 size: 13 residues. The CDR3 coding sequence is TGTGCCAGCAGTTCCTATGGAGGCTATGGCTACACCTTC. It specifies CASSSYGGYGYTF.

Many counts were recorded for this clonotype. The CDR3 bases are TGTGCCAGCAGCCCCGGGAGGTACAATGAGCAGTTCTTC. Translation gives CASSPGRYNEQFF. The genes are TRBV7-2 and TRBJ2-1; 7 bases agree with TRBD2. V gave up 5 bases and J gave up 4 bases; unmatched junction bases: 2. This CDR3 has 13 amino acids. The V gene's germline CDR1 is SGHTA and CDR2 FQGNSA.

The chain employs TRBV7-2 and TRBJ2-5; 12 positions match TRBD2. Losses at the gene ends were 5 bases for V and 1 base for J; bases not matched to a gene: 5. CDR1 and CDR2 from the germline V gene are SGHTA and FQGNSA. The CDR3 loop spans 16 amino acids. The CDR3 region is CASSAQTSGGQETQYF. CDR3 sequence (DNA): TGTGCCAGCAGCGCCCAGACTAGCGGGGGCCAAGAGACCCAGTACTTC.

J is TRBJ2-1 and V is TRBV6-1; 8 nucleotides agree with TRBD2. Trimming took 5 bases from V and 4 from J; bases not matched to a gene: 7. The germline gives CDR1 MNHNS, CDR2 SASEGT. CDR3 length: 15 amino acids. This CDR3 reads CASSRSGSGYNEQFF. In DNA form, the CDR3 reads TGTGCCAGCAGTCGCAGCGGGAGTGGTTACAATGAGCAGTTCTTC.

The chain employs TRBV25-1 and TRBJ2-1, with D uncertain. V dropped 2 bases and J dropped 11 bases, with 7 bases sitting between them. This CDR3 region has 11 residues. The germline CDR1 and CDR2 sequences are MGHDK and SYGVNS. CDR3 protein: CASSELTQQFF. The CDR3, as DNA: TGTGCCAGCAGTGAACTTACGCAGCAGTTCTTC.